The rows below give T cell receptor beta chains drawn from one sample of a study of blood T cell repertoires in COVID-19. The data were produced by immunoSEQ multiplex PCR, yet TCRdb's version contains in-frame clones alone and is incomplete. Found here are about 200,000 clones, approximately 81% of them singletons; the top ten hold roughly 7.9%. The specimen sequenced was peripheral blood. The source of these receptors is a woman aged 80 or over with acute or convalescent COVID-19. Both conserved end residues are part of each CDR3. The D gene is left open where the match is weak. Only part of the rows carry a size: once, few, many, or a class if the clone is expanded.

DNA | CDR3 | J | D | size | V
TGTGCCACCAGTGATCTGACTAGCGGGGGGGCGAAAGATACGCAGTATTTT | CATSDLTSGGAKDTQYF | TRBJ2-3 | TRBD2 | NA | TRBV24-1
TGTGCCAGCAGTGATATGGGGACACCCCAAGAGACCCAGTACTTC | CASSDMGTPQETQYF | TRBJ2-5 | NA | once | TRBV6-1
TGTGCCAGCAGCCTCGGACAGGACTCCTACGAGCAGTACTTC | CASSLGQDSYEQYF | TRBJ2-7 | TRBD1 | NA | TRBV3-1/TRBV3-2
TGTGCCTGGAGTGTAAATAGATTTAATTCACCCCTCCACTTT | CAWSVNRFNSPLHF | TRBJ1-6 | NA | few | TRBV30
TGTGCCAGTAGTTCCCCAACAAAGGGGCAGGCTAACACTGAAGCTTTCTTT | CASSSPTKGQANTEAFF | TRBJ1-1 | NA | NA | TRBV19
TGTGCCAGCAGCCGACAGGGCTCTGGAAACACCATATATTTT | CASSRQGSGNTIYF | TRBJ1-3 | TRBD1 | once | TRBV6-5
TGTGCCAGCAGCTTGGAGTTGAGACAGAAAGAGACCCAGTACTTC | CASSLELRQKETQYF | TRBJ2-5 | NA | NA | TRBV5-4
TGTGCCAGCAGTTATTCGACCGGGACAGGCCCTGAAAAACTGTTTTTT | CASSYSTGTGPEKLFF | TRBJ1-4 | TRBD1 | NA | TRBV6-5
TGTGCCAGCAGCCCTCAAGTGGGGAGGCCTCCTTCCACCGGGGAGCTGTTTTTT | CASSPQVGRPPSTGELFF | TRBJ2-2 | NA | NA | TRBV11-2
TGTGCCAGCAGCGCCTGGGGACAGGGCGAGCAGCCCCAGCATTTT | CASSAWGQGEQPQHF | TRBJ1-5 | TRBD1 | NA | TRBV5-4
TGTGCCAGCAGTAACGACCTCGGGAGAGCGCAGTATTTT | CASSNDLGRAQYF | TRBJ2-3 | NA | NA | TRBV27
TGCGCCAGCAGCTTGGGACAGCCAGATACGCAGTATTTT | CASSLGQPDTQYF | TRBJ2-3 | NA | few | TRBV5-1
TGTGCCAGCTCACAGGGGACTGCTTATTCACCCCTCCACTTT | CASSQGTAYSPLHF | TRBJ1-6 | NA | NA | TRBV18
TGCGCCAGCAGCCTCCAGGGGACATATGGACCCACAGATACGCAGTATTTT | CASSLQGTYGPTDTQYF | TRBJ2-3 | NA | NA | TRBV4-1
TGCAGTGCTAGTCTTGGGACTAGCGGGAGCCTGGGGCAAGAGACCCAGTACTTC | CSASLGTSGSLGQETQYF | TRBJ2-5 | TRBD2 | NA | TRBV20-1
TGTGCCAGCAGCGTTAGCGGGGGGACAGATACGCAGTATTTT | CASSVSGGTDTQYF | TRBJ2-3 | TRBD2 | NA | TRBV5-4
TGTGCCACCGCCTTTTTGGAGGGTAGGAGTTACGAGCAGTACTTC | CATAFLEGRSYEQYF | TRBJ2-7 | NA | once | TRBV6-5
TGCAGTGCTAGTAGCGGTCAGCCCCAGCATTTT | CSASSGQPQHF | TRBJ1-5 | NA | few | TRBV20-1
TGTGCCAGAGAAGGGACAGGGGACGGCACCGGGGAGCTGTTTTTT | CAREGTGDGTGELFF | TRBJ2-2 | NA | NA | TRBV21-1
TGTGCCAGCACGGCAGGGCAAGAGACCCAGTACTTC | CASTAGQETQYF | TRBJ2-5 | NA | NA | TRBV25-1
TGTGCCAGCGGATTACTACGGAGCGGCAATCAGCCCCAGCATTTT | CASGLLRSGNQPQHF | TRBJ1-5 | NA | NA | TRBV28
TGTGCCAGTAGTACCTCTCCCGGGGGGGCCGGTAGCACAGATACGCAGTATTTT | CASSTSPGGAGSTDTQYF | TRBJ2-3 | TRBD2 | NA | TRBV19
TGTGCCAGCCGGACAGCCGACCTGGAGACCCAGTACTTC | CASRTADLETQYF | TRBJ2-5 | NA | few | TRBV19
TGTGCCAGCACGGACAGGTACTACGAGCAGTACTTC | CASTDRYYEQYF | TRBJ2-7 | TRBD1 | NA | TRBV2
TGTGCCAGCAGCCAAGGGGCGGGGGGGTACCAAGAGACCCAGTACTTC | CASSQGAGGYQETQYF | TRBJ2-5 | TRBD2 | NA | TRBV3-1/TRBV3-2
TGCGCCAGCGGGTTACTAGCCCTAACGGGCGAGCAGTACTTC | CASGLLALTGEQYF | TRBJ2-7 | NA | NA | TRBV5-1
TGTGCCAGCAGCCAAGGGGGCAGGGGGCGTGGGACCGGGGAGCTGTTTTTT | CASSQGGRGRGTGELFF | TRBJ2-2 | TRBD1 | NA | TRBV3-1/TRBV3-2
TGTGCCAGCAGTTTCCGAGGGACTAGCCGCACAGATACGCAGTATTTT | CASSFRGTSRTDTQYF | TRBJ2-3 | TRBD2 | NA | TRBV27
TGTGCCAGCAGCTGGACAGTGCTCTCTGGAAACACCATATATTTT | CASSWTVLSGNTIYF | TRBJ1-3 | NA | once | TRBV7-2
TGTGCCTGGAGTGTAGCGGGGAATCAGCCCCAGCATTTT | CAWSVAGNQPQHF | TRBJ1-5 | NA | NA | TRBV30
TGTGCCAGTAGTATTCGGACTAGCGGGAGGAATGAGCAGTTCTTC | CASSIRTSGRNEQFF | TRBJ2-1 | TRBD2 | NA | TRBV19
TGTGCCAGCAGTTTGTTGGGGAGTCGGTACTTC | CASSLLGSRYF | TRBJ2-7 | NA | NA | TRBV28
TGTGCCAGCAGCCAAGGACTAGCGGGCATTAGCACAGATACGCAGTATTTT | CASSQGLAGISTDTQYF | TRBJ2-3 | TRBD2 | NA | TRBV4-2
TGTGCCAGCTCACCGATGCAGGGGGCAACTAATGAAAAACTGTTTTTT | CASSPMQGATNEKLFF | TRBJ1-4 | TRBD1 | NA | TRBV18
TGTGCCAGCAGCCTGGCGGGGAGGGGGACCTACGAGCAGTACTTC | CASSLAGRGTYEQYF | TRBJ2-7 | NA | NA | TRBV5-6
TGTGCCAGTATCCCGACAGGGTTTACTAATGAAAAACTGTTTTTT | CASIPTGFTNEKLFF | TRBJ1-4 | TRBD1 | NA | TRBV19
TGTGCCAGCAGCTTTTCCACTAGCGGGAGTGGGGAGACCCAGTACTTC | CASSFSTSGSGETQYF | TRBJ2-5 | TRBD2 | NA | TRBV5-4
TGTGCCAGCAGGGCAGGGCCGAACACTGAAGCTTTCTTT | CASRAGPNTEAFF | TRBJ1-1 | NA | NA | TRBV7-3
TGTGCCAGCAGCCCGGGGAGTGGGACAGGCCGTGAAAAACTGTTTTTT | CASSPGSGTGREKLFF | TRBJ1-4 | TRBD1 | NA | TRBV5-8
TGTGCCAGCAGCGTAGGGGGGACTAGTGCCAATGAGCAGTTCTTC | CASSVGGTSANEQFF | TRBJ2-1 | TRBD2 | NA | TRBV9
TGTGCCAGCAGCCAAGATCGGTCCGGGTTCGGCAGCTCTGGGGCCAACGTCCTGACTTTC | CASSQDRSGFGSSGANVLTF | TRBJ2-6 | NA | NA | TRBV3-1/TRBV3-2